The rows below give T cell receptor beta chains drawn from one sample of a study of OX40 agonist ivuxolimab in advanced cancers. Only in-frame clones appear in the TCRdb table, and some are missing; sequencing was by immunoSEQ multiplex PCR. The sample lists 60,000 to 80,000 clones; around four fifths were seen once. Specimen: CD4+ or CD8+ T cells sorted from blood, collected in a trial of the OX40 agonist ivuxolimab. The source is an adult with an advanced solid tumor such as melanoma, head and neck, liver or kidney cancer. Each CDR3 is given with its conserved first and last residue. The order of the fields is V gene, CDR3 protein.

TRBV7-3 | CASSPGGVETQYF
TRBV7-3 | CASSLEGGRGTGELFF
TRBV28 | CASSPRLAGGGEQYF
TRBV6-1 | CASSESRVTEAFF
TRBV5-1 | CASSPQGPNTGELFF
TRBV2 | CASSENPTSFGYNEQFF
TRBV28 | CASSLSVDPTDTQYF
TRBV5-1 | CASSSYQETQYF
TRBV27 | CASYPGAGAFNEQFF
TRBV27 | CASSSESRDFPLSGANVLTF
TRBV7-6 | CASSPGAGGDQPQHF
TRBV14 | CASSQDQGRGNSPLHF
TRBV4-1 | CASSLDSLAKNIQYF
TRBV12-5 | CASSREGAETQYF
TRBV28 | CASSSRRLAGGSNEQFF
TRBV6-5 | CASSFYRAYGYTF
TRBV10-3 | CAISERVAEAFF
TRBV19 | CASSGTGIEQFF
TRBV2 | CASSESSSGGQTQYF
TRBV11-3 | CASSRRLEFNYGYTF
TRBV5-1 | CASSLAGQTKNTEAFF
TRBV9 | CASSEGLSETYNEQFF
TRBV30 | CAWRYSNTEAFF
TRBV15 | CATSRASGSSYNEQFF
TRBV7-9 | CASSLVGILLGGQFF
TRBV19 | CASSIRPLNTEAFF
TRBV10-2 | CASSDGYEQYF
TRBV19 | CASSSGDGETQYF
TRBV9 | CASSPLGTNTEAFF
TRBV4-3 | CASSQAVRGSYEQYF
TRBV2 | CASRAWGFSTDTQYF
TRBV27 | CASSSVGGVYEQYF
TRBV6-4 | CASSPQTGREPQHF
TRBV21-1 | CASSKGGLAVQETQYF
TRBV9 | CASRPPVQGISDNEQFF
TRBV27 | CASSYAGRRANEKLFF
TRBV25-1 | CASSDQYQGLGEQYF
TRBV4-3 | CASSQDAGREITDTQYF
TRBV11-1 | CASSSRDRVDNEQFF
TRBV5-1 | CASSLQGTGANVLTF
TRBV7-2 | CASSLRASGGADKSQYF
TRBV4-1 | CASSPYGSSGNTIYF
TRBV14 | CASSQVNNRVGEQFF
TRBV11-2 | CASSRTIWDNPEQYF
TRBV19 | CASSSPGLAKSYEQYF
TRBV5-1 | CASSHTGEQETQYF
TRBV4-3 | CASSQGTGTSSTDTQYF
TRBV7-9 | CASSDRTLGDTQYF
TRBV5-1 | CASSLAWTGTYEQYF
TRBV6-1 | CASSDNAPGTGGFWYF
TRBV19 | CASSYPGTPKNIQYF
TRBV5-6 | CASSLAGFSGMQYF
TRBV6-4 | CASSVQPTSAETQYF
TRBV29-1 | CSLQGATEAFF
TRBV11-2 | CASSLWLAGGPDTGELFF
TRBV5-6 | CASSVGTGFGQPQHF
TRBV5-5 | CASTHFESGGPDTQYF
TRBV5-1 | CASSLVVQPYEQYF
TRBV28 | CASSPRHTQSPLHF